This T cell receptor beta chain comes out of a study of blood T cell repertoires in COVID-19. Study details: Samples came from the United States, Italy and Spain, spanning acute and convalescent COVID-19. The analysed material was cDNA or gDNA that came from T cells, B-cell-depleted T cells, or PBMCs.

In the authors' methods: Cell counts per sample came from amplifying reference gene primers. Sequencing was performed with immunoSEQ multiplex PCR; in TCRdb, only in-frame clones are kept and a portion is missing. V and J calls and clone size are those listed in that table; D and trimming were worked out from the DNA. The sample yields roughly 190,000 clones, under 85% seen once. CDR1 and CDR2 from the germline V gene are GTSNPN and SVGIG (reference sequence). The V and J ends lost 2 bases and 6 bases respectively, with 11 bases between them. CDR3 length: 13 amino acids. This clone was found once. The V and J genes are TRBV30 and TRBJ1-5; D unclear. What was sequenced was peripheral blood. This receptor was obtained from a woman aged 40-49 years with acute or convalescent COVID-19. The CDR3 is CAWSSGFSQPQHF. CDR3 coding DNA: TGTGCCTGGAGTTCGGGGTTTAGTCAGCCCCAGCATTTT.